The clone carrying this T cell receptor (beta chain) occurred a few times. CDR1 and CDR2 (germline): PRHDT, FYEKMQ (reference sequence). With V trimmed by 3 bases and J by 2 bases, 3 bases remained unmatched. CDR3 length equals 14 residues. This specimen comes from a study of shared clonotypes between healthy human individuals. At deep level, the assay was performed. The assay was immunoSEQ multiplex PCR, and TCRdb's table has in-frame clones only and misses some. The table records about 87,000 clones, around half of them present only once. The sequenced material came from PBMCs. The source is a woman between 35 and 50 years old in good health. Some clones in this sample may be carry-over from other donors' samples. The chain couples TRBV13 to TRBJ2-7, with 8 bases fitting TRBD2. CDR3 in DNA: TGTGCCAGCAGCTTTAGCGGGATCCCCTACGAGCAGTACTTC. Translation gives CASSFSGIPYEQYF. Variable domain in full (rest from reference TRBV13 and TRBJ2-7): AAGVIQSPRHLIKEKRETATLKCYPIPRHDTVYWYQQGPGQDPQFLISFYEKMQSDKGSIPDRFSAQQFSDYHSELNMSSLELGDSALYFCASSFSGIPYEQYFGPGTRLTVT.